The T cell receptor beta chain described here comes from a study of T-cell reconstitution after alpha-beta-depleted transplantation in children. Preparation of the TCRbeta library involved a method that used unique molecular identifiers. TCRdb processed the PCR reads anew with MiXCR; each CDR3 protein has one entry. This table has about 240,000 distinct CDR3 sequences, roughly 25% appearing once. At least ten counts were recorded for this clonotype. The target antigen is unknown. The CDR3 runs 11 residues. From germline, CDR1 is DFQATT and CDR2 SNEGSKA (reference sequence). V lost 1 base, J lost 3 bases, and 3 bases lay in between. General observations from the study: Where alpha-beta T cells came from about two months after transplant was reportedly several hundred expanded graft clones. Among T cells one year after transplant, newly produced cells accounted for most counts and diversity. After transplant, high TCRbeta diversity at day 60 in some patients arose from surviving recipient T cells and thymic progenitors.

This specimen consisted of PBMCs, obtained before TCRalphabeta/CD19-depleted stem cell transplant. The chain is built from TRBV20-1 and TRBJ1-1; D remains unclear. The receptor was isolated from a girl aged 2 to 9 with Fanconi anemia, due to receive a stem cell transplant. This chain's CDR3 is CSARAYTEAFF. In DNA, the CDR3 is TGCAGTGCTAGAGCCTACACTGAAGCTTTCTTT.